This T cell receptor (beta chain) stems from a study of cytomegalovirus exposure and HLA in healthy donors. Of note for this clone: The antigen remains unidentified.

General observations from the study: A missense variant in DCLRE1C was later tied to TCR beta V- and J-gene trimming. Rarity held for most TCR sequences, but there were some public TCRs that occurred in many donors. Reportedly, diagnosis of cytomegalovirus status by the classifier showed high specificity and sensitivity.

The PCR used 60 Vbeta and 13 Jbeta primers. Data came from immunoSEQ multiplex PCR; TCRdb stores just in-frame clones and leaves some out. Of fewer than 85,000 clones listed, around three quarters are singletons. V lost 7 bases to trimming and J lost 2 bases; unmatched junction nucleotides: 9. The CDR3 extends over 14 amino acids. CDR1 and CDR2 from the germline V gene are SQVTM and ANQGSEA. This chain links TRBV29-1 with TRBJ2-3; 7 bases map to TRBD1. Sequencing was carried out using PBMCs. The origin of this receptor is a man between 40 and 49 years old in good health and CMV-seronegative. CDR3 in DNA: TGCAGCGCCCGACGACAGGGCGACACAGATACGCAGTATTTT. Its protein is CSARRQGDTDTQYF.